The present TCR beta chain was sequenced within a study of OX40 agonist ivuxolimab in advanced cancers. Study details: Ivuxolimab doses were 0.01, 0.1, 0.3, 1.5, 3 or 10 mg/kg every 2 weeks. Mean age 60 years, range roughly 20 to 85; just over 80% male. Of the participants, 35% to 50% had some prior anti-PD-1, anti-PD-L1 or anti-CTLA-4 therapy, which was allowed. Broader study findings: Among T cells, CD8+ cells averaged more expanded clones than CD4+ cells.

With respect to this clone: Its antigen is currently unknown.

The CDR3 is 17 amino acids. CDR1 and CDR2 (germline): SEHNR, FQNEAQ (reference sequence). Trimming took off 3 bases at V and 0 bases at J, with 15 bases between the two ends. Generated by immunoSEQ multiplex PCR, the TCRdb table keeps only in-frame clones and is missing some. This table holds fewer than 50,000 clones, around nine tenths found once. V gene TRBV7-9 combines with J gene TRBJ2-4; the D gene is possibly TRBD2 (5 bases). This clonotype was sampled from an adult with an advanced solid tumor such as melanoma, head and neck, liver or kidney cancer. Material: CD4+ or CD8+ T cells sorted from blood, obtained in a trial of the OX40 agonist ivuxolimab. Here the CDR3 reads CASSFLLGGLAKNIQYF. CDR3 bases: TGTGCCAGCAGCTTCTTGCTCGGAGGTCTAGCCAAAAACATTCAGTACTTC.